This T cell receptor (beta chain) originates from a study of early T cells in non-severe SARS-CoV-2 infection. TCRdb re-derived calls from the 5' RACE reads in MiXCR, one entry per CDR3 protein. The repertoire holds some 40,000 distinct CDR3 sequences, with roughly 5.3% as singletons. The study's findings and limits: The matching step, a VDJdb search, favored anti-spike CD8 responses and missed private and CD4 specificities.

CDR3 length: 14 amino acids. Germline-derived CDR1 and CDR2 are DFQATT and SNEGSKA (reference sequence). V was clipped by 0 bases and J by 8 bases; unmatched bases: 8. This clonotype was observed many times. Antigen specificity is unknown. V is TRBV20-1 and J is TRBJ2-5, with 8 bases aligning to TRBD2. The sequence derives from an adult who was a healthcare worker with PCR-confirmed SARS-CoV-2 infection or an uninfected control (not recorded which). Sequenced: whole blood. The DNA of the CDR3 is TGCAGTGCTAGAGAGTCTAGCGGGCCATCCACCCAGTACTTC. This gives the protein CSARESSGPSTQYF.